Listed below are T cell receptor beta chains from one sample, sequenced in a study of metastatic and nonmetastatic thyroid tumors. TCRdb reanalyzed the PCR reads with MiXCR. The sample includes some 21,000 clones, 15% to 19% of them seen just once. The sample taken for sequencing was blood. These TCRs come from a female donor with papillary thyroid cancer or a benign thyroid nodule (not recorded which). Some clones in this sample may be carry-over from other donors' samples. Both conserved end residues are part of each CDR3. D genes are given only for firm matches. For some rows the clone size is stated as once, few or many, or as a class when expanded; others skip it.

d_call,v_call,j_call,clone_size,cdr3_aa,cdr3_nt
TRBD2,TRBV5-1,TRBJ2-2,many,CASNSGVGGLPGELFF,TGCGCCAGCAATAGCGGGGTCGGTGGACTGCCCGGGGAGCTGTTTTTT
TRBD2,TRBV6-5,TRBJ2-7,few,CASSYAGVRYEQYF,TGTGCCAGCAGTTACGCGGGGGTACGTTACGAGCAGTACTTC
-,TRBV20-1,TRBJ2-7,many,CSAPLVYEQYF,TGCAGTGCTCCCCTAGTGTACGAGCAGTACTTC
-,TRBV4-1,TRBJ1-1,many,CASSQGRSMNTEAFF,TGCGCCAGCAGCCAAGGGCGGAGCATGAACACTGAAGCTTTCTTT
TRBD2,TRBV6-2/TRBV6-3,TRBJ2-4,many,CASSYASGSVKNIQYF,TGTGCCAGCAGTTACGCTAGCGGGAGTGTAAAAAACATTCAGTACTTC
TRBD2,TRBV6-5,TRBJ2-7,medium-sized,CASSYKLADYEQYF,TGTGCCAGCAGTTACAAACTAGCGGACTACGAGCAGTACTTC
-,TRBV5-1,TRBJ2-5,many,CASSLLAVQETQYF,TGCGCCAGCAGCTTATTAGCGGTTCAAGAGACCCAGTACTTC
TRBD2,TRBV20-1,TRBJ2-7,many,CSALREINGEQYF,TGCAGTGCTCTGCGGGAGATTAACGGCGAGCAGTACTTC
-,TRBV20-1,TRBJ2-6,many,CSARVHSLGANVLTF,TGCAGTGCTAGAGTACACTCCCTTGGGGCCAACGTCCTGACTTTC
-,TRBV20-1,TRBJ1-1,many,CSVETGEWNTEAFF,TGCAGTGTCGAAACGGGGGAGTGGAACACTGAAGCTTTCTTT
TRBD2,TRBV3-1,TRBJ2-5,many,CASSRSGGEETQYF,TGTGCCAGCAGCCGTAGCGGGGGGGAAGAGACCCAGTACTTC
TRBD1,TRBV20-1,TRBJ2-3,many,CSAKGGQDTDTQYF,TGCAGTGCAAAGGGTGGACAGGACACAGATACGCAGTATTTT
TRBD1,TRBV6-1,TRBJ2-1,-,CASSGSVTGSNNEQFF,TGTGCCAGCAGCGGATCCGTGACAGGGTCCAACAATGAGCAGTTCTTC
-,TRBV5-1,TRBJ1-6,many,CASSSRDGNSPLHF,TGCGCCAGCAGCAGCCGGGACGGAAATTCACCCCTCCACTTT
TRBD1,TRBV28,TRBJ2-3,medium-sized,CASRYGQEETDTQYF,TGTGCCAGCAGATATGGACAGGAGGAAACAGATACGCAGTATTTT
-,TRBV4-1,TRBJ2-7,many,CASSQAPGGGSYEQYF,TGCGCCAGCAGCCAAGCCCCTGGGGGCGGATCCTACGAGCAGTACTTC
-,TRBV7-5,TRBJ2-2,many,CTSVPEVTPQGPKTKNTGELFF,-
TRBD1,TRBV15,TRBJ2-3,many,CATSRGLSQGAGADTQYF,TGTGCCACCAGCCGGGGCCTCTCACAGGGGGCGGGCGCAGATACGCAGTATTTT
-,TRBV6-1,TRBJ1-2,-,CASSEMALANYGYTF,TGTGCCAGCAGTGAAATGGCTTTAGCTAACTATGGCTACACCTTC
-,TRBV6-5,TRBJ2-7,medium-sized,CASSYGSGTSYEQYF,TGTGCCAGCAGTTACGGTTCCGGCACCTCCTACGAGCAGTACTTC
-,TRBV5-4,TRBJ2-3,many,CASSPGPSTDTQYF,TGTGCCAGCAGTCCGGGACCGAGCACAGATACGCAGTATTTT
-,TRBV2,TRBJ2-7,many,CASSLEQGYEQYF,TGTGCCAGCAGCCTTGAACAGGGCTACGAGCAGTACTTC
-,TRBV7-2,TRBJ2-1,-,CASSFEGQFF,TGTGCCAGCAGCTTCGAAGGGCAGTTCTTC
-,TRBV7-2,TRBJ2-1,many,CASSLAQGTEQFF,TGTGCCAGCAGCTTAGCGCAGGGGACAGAGCAGTTCTTC
TRBD1,TRBV30,TRBJ2-1,few,CAWSEGTGNNEQFF,TGTGCCTGGAGTGAGGGGACAGGGAACAATGAGCAGTTCTTC
-,TRBV6-1,TRBJ2-7,few,CASRSRTFSYEQYF,TGTGCCAGCAGGTCTAGGACCTTCTCCTACGAGCAGTACTTC
-,TRBV9,TRBJ2-6,-,CASSVEGIGANVLTF,TGTGCCAGCAGCGTTGAGGGGATTGGGGCCAACGTCCTGACTTTC
TRBD2,TRBV28,TRBJ2-7,many,CASSLLTSGLSSYEQYF,TGTGCCAGCAGTTTATTGACTAGCGGTCTCAGCTCCTACGAGCAGTACTTC
TRBD2,TRBV6-4,TRBJ2-1,many,CASSEGGSGSTDEQFF,TGTGCCAGCAGTGAGGGGGGTAGCGGGAGTACGGATGAGCAGTTCTTC
-,TRBV7-8,TRBJ2-2,many,CASSLSPNTGELFF,TGTGCCAGCTCACTTAGCCCGAACACCGGGGAGCTGTTTTTT
TRBD1,TRBV19,TRBJ1-2,many,CAGGQGHYGYTF,TGTGCCGGAGGACAGGGGCATTATGGCTACACCTTC
TRBD1,TRBV27,TRBJ1-2,many,CASSSRDRAPRGYGYTF,TGTGCCAGCAGCTCCAGGGACAGGGCACCTAGGGGCTATGGCTACACCTTC
-,TRBV5-6,TRBJ1-4,many,CASSLLSNEKLFF,TGTGCCAGCAGCTTGCTGTCTAATGAAAAACTGTTTTTT
TRBD2,TRBV11-2,TRBJ2-3,many,CASSAKGYSGSPTDTQYF,TGTGCCAGCAGCGCAAAGGGCTATAGCGGGAGCCCCACAGATACGCAGTATTTT
-,TRBV30,TRBJ1-3,-,CAWTTSSGNTIYF,TGTGCCTGGACCACTAGCTCTGGAAACACCATATATTTT
TRBD1,TRBV20-1,TRBJ2-7,-,CSAATGTAGYEQYF,TGCAGTGCCGCGACCGGGACAGCAGGCTACGAGCAGTACTTC
-,TRBV5-6,TRBJ2-7,many,CASSLWEFLESSYEQYF,TGTGCCAGCAGCTTGTGGGAGTTTCTGGAGAGCTCCTACGAGCAGTACTTC
-,TRBV20-1,TRBJ1-2,many,CSARPRGSGYTF,TGCAGTGCCCGCCCCAGGGGAAGTGGCTACACCTTC
-,TRBV20-1,TRBJ1-6,many,CSARDLSAEYNSPLHF,TGCAGTGCTAGAGATTTATCGGCAGAATATAATTCACCCCTCCACTTT
TRBD1,TRBV20-1,TRBJ1-2,-,CSARGWTGDCYVYTF,TGCAGTGCTAGAGGCTGGACAGGGGACTGCTATGTCTACACCTTC
TRBD2,TRBV20-1,TRBJ2-1,-,CSATSGRGYSYNEQFF,TGCAGTGCTACAAGCGGGAGGGGTTATTCCTACAATGAGCAGTTCTTC
TRBD2,TRBV11-1,TRBJ2-6,many,CASSLAGLAGLSGANVLTF,TGTGCCAGCAGCTTAGCGGGTCTAGCGGGGCTATCTGGGGCCAACGTCCTGACTTTC
-,TRBV18,TRBJ2-3,few,CASSKGGRTDTQYF,TGTGCCAGCTCAAAGGGGGGCCGCACAGATACGCAGTATTTT
-,TRBV7-9,TRBJ2-3,many,CASSLGADTQYF,TGTGCCAGCAGCTTAGGCGCAGATACGCAGTATTTT
TRBD2,TRBV10-3,TRBJ2-2,few,CAISGGLAGSNTGELFF,TGTGCCATCAGCGGTGGACTAGCGGGATCGAACACCGGGGAGCTGTTTTTT
TRBD1,TRBV7-6,TRBJ2-7,-,CASSLAGQGVSYDQYF,TGTGCCAGCAGCTTAGCTGGACAGGGGGTTTCCTACGATCAGTACTTC
TRBD1,TRBV4-1,TRBJ1-5,-,CASKDLPGGSNQPQHF,TGCGCCAGCAAGGATCTCCCAGGGGGTAGCAATCAGCCCCAGCATTTT
-,TRBV12-3/TRBV12-4,TRBJ1-1,-,CASRTTDYTEAFF,TGTGCCAGCAGAACGACTGATTACACTGAAGCTTTCTTT
TRBD1,TRBV2,TRBJ2-5,many,CASSIETGSGETQYF,TGTGCCAGCAGTATCGAGACAGGGTCGGGGGAGACCCAGTACTTC
-,TRBV6-2/TRBV6-3,TRBJ2-3,medium-sized,CASGVARGHTDTQYF,TGTGCCAGCGGTGTAGCGCGGGGGCACACAGATACGCAGTATTTT
-,TRBV19,TRBJ1-3,many,CASSREGLSGNTIYF,TGTGCCAGTAGTAGGGAAGGACTCTCTGGAAACACCATATATTTT
TRBD1,TRBV11-2,TRBJ2-7,many,CASSPGQGSYEQYF,TGTGCCAGCAGCCCAGGACAGGGGAGCTACGAGCAGTACTTC